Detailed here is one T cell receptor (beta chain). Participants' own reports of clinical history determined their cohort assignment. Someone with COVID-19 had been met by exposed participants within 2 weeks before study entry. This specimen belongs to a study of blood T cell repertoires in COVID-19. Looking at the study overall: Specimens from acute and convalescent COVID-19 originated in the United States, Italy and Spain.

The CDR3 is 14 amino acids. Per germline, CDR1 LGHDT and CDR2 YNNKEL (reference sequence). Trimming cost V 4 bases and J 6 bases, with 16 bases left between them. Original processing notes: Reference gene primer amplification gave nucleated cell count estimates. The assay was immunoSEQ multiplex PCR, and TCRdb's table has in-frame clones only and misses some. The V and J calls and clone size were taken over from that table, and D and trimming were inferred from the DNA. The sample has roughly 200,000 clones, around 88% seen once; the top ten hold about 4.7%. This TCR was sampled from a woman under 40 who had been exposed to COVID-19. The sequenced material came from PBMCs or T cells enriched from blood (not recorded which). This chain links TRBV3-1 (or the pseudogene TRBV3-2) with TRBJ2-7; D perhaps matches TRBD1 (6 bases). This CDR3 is CASSLAQGSGEQYF. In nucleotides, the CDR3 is TGTGCCAGCAGCCTTGCACAGGGATCAGGCGAGCAGTACTTC.